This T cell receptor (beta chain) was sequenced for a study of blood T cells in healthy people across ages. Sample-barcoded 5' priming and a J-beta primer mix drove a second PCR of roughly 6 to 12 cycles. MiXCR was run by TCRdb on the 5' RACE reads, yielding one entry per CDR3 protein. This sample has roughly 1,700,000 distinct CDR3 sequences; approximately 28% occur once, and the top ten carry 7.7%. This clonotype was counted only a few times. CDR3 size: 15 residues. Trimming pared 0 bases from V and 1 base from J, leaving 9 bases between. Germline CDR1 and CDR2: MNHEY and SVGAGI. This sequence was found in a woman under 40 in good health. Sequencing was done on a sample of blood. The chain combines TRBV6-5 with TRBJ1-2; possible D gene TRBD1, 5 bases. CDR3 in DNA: TGTGCCAGCAGTTACTCGAGTGACAGTAACTATGGCTACACCTTC. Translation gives CASSYSSDSNYGYTF.